This TCR beta chain was identified in a study of T cells in Graves' hyperthyroidism and ophthalmopathy. From RNA transcripts, TCR beta CDR3 regions were amplified. The primer set for the first-round RT-PCR of the TCR CDR3 was HTBI. TCRdb redid the calling of the multiplex PCR reads with MiXCR, one entry per CDR3 protein. The sample has nearly 750,000 distinct CDR3 sequences; over 35% are singletons. Trimming took 3 bases from V and 4 from J, leaving 9 bases between them. The CDR3 has 13 amino acids. CDR1 is KGHSH, CDR2 LQKENI, per germline. Exclusion followed for patients with uncontrolled infection, other autoimmune disease, pregnancy or lactation.

This chain uses TRBV18 with TRBJ1-2; D call uncertain. The sequenced sample was blood. The origin of this receptor is a woman aged 40 to 49 with Graves' hyperthyroidism. The CDR3 nucleotides read TGTGCCAGCTCACCTGGGGAGATCTATGGCTACACCTTC. Protein sequence: CASSPGEIYGYTF.